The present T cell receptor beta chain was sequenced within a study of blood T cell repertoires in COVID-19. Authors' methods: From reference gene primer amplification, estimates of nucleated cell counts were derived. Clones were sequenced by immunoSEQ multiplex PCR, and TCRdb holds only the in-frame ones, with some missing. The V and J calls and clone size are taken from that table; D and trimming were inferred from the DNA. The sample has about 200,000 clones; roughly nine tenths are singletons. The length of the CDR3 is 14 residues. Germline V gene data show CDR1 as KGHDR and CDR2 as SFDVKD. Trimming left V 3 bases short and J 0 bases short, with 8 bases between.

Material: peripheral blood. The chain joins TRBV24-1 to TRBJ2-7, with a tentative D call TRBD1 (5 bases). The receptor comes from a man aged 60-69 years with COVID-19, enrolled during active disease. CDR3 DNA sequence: TGTGCCACCAGTGATGAACAGGCCTCCTACGAGCAGTACTTC. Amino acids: CATSDEQASYEQYF.